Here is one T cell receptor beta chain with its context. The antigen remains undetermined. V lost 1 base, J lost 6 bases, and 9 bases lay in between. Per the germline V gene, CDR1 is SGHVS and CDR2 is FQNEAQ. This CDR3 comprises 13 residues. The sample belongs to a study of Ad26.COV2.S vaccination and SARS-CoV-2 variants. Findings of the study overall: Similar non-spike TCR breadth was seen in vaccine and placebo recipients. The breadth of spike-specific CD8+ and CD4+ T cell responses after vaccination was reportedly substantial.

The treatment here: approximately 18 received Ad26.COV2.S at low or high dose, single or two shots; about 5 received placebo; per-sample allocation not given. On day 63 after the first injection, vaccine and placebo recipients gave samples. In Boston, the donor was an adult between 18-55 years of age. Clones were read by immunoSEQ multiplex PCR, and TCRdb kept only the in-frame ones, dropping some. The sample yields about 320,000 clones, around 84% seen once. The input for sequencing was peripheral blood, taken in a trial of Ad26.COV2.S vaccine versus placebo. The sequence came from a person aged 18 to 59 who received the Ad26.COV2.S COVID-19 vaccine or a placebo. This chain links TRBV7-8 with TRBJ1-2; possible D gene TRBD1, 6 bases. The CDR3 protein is CASSLGTGNGYTF. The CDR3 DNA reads TGTGCCAGCAGCTTAGGTACAGGGAATGGCTACACCTTC.